This T cell receptor beta chain was sequenced for a study of regulatory T cells in long-lasting Graves disease. This sample's time point: newly diagnosed GD, antithyroid drugs for less than 3 months. There was RNA extracted from PBMCs, and the TCR library was made from it. Remarks on this clonotype: This may be a read error: a much more frequent sequence differs by one nucleotide.

From germline, CDR1 is SQVTM and CDR2 ANQGSEA. V shed 4 bases and J shed 0 bases, with 12 bases lying between them. The CDR3 totals 14 residues. Library construction for TCR beta used iRepertoire HTBI primers and Arm-PCR of CDR3 regions. TCRdb re-analysed the multiplex PCR reads in MiXCR, keeping a single row per CDR3 protein. The sample comprises around 450,000 distinct CDR3 sequences, 15% of which are singletons, and 16% rests with the top ten. The same sample was also used in a study of T cells in Graves' hyperthyroidism and ophthalmopathy.

The sequences come from peripheral blood mononuclear cells (PBMCs), collected at new diagnosis, from a patient treated with antithyroid drugs. This clonotype was sampled from a woman in her 30s with Graves disease. The rearrangement joins TRBV29-1 to TRBJ1-1; tentatively, D is TRBD1 (5 bases). The CDR3 nucleotides are TGCAGCGTTGGAAATACCAGGGTGAACACTGAAGCTTTCTTT. Translation: CSVGNTRVNTEAFF.